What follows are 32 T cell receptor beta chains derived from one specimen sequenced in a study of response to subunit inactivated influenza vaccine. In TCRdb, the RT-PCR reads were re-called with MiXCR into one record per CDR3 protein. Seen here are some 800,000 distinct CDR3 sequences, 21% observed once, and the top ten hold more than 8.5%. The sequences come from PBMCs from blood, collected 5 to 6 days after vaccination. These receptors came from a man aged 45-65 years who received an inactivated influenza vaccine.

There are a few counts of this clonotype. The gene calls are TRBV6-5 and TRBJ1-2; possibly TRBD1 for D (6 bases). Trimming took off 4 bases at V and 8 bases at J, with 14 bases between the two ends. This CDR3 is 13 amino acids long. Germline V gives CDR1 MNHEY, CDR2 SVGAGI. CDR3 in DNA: TGTGCCAGCAGTTCACAGGGAATTCGGGGCTACACCTTC. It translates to CASSSQGIRGYTF.

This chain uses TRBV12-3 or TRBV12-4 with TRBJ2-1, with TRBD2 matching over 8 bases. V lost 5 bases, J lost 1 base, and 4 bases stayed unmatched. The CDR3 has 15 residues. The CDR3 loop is CASSRLAPSYNEQFF. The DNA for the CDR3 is TGTGCCAGCAGTAGACTAGCGCCTTCCTACAATGAGCAGTTCTTC.

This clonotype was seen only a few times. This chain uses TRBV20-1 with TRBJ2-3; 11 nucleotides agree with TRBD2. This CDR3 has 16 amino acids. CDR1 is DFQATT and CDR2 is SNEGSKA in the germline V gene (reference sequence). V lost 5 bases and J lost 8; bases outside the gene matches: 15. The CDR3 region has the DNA TGCAGTGCTGGCCGGGTGACTAGCGGGGAATTTGGTACGCAGTATTTT. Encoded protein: CSAGRVTSGEFGTQYF.

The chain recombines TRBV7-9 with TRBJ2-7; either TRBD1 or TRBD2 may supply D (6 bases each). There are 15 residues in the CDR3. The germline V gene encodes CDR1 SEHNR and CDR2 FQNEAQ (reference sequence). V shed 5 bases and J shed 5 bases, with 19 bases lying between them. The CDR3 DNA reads TGTGCCAGCAGCCCGATGAGGAGGGGGAGCAACGAGCAGTACTTC. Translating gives CASSPMRRGSNEQYF.

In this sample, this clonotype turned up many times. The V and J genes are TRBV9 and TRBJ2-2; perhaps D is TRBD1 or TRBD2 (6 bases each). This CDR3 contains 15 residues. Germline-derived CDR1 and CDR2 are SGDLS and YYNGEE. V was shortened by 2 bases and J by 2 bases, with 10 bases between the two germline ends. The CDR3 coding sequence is TGTGCCAGCAGCGTCCGGGGGCATAACACCGGGGAGCTGTTTTTT. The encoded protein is CASSVRGHNTGELFF.

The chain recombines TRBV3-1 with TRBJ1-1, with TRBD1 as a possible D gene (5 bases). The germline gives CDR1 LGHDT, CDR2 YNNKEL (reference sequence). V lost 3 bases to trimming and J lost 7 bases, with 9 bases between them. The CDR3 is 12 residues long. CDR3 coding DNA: TGTGCCAGCAGCCACGACAGTATTGAAGCTTTCTTT. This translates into CASSHDSIEAFF.

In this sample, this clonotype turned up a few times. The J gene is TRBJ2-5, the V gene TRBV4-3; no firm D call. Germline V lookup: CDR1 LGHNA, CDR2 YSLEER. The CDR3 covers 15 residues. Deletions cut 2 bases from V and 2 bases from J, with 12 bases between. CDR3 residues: CASSQSLTRQETQYF. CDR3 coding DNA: TGCGCCAGCAGCCAAAGCCTGACACGACAAGAGACCCAGTACTTC.

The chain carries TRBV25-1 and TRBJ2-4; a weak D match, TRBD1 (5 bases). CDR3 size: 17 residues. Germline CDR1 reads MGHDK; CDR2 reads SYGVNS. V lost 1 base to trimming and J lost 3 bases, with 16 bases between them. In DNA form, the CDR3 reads TGTGCCAGCAGTGAATCTGGTGTGGGGCAGGTCAAAAACATTCAGTACTTC. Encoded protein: CASSESGVGQVKNIQYF.

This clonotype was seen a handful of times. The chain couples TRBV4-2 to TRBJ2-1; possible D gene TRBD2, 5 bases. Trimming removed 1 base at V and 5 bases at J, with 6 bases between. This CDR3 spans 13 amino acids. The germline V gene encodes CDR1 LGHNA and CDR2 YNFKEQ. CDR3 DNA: TGTGCCAGCAGCCAAGTCGGGGACAATGAGCAGTTCTTC. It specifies CASSQVGDNEQFF.

CDR3 amino acids: CASSLRGFNTGELFF. The CDR3, as DNA: TGTGCCAGCAGCCTCCGAGGTTTTAACACCGGGGAGCTGTTTTTT. The chain couples TRBV12-3 or TRBV12-4 to TRBJ2-2; no definite D call. The V end lost 6 bases, the J end lost 2 bases, and 13 bases lay between the germline ends. The CDR3 totals 15 residues.

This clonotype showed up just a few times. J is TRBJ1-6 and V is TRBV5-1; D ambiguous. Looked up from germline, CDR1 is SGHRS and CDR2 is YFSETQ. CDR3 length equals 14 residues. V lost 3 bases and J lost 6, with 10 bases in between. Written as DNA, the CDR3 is TGCGCCAGCAGCTCCCGGACGTCTAATTCACCCCTCCACTTT. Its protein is CASSSRTSNSPLHF.

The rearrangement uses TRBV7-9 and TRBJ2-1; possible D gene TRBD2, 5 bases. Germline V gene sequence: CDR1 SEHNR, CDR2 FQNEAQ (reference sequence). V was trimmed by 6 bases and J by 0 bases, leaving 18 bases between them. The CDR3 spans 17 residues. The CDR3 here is CASSPLGRASSYNEQFF. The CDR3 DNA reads TGTGCCAGCAGTCCCCTCGGGCGGGCCAGCTCCTACAATGAGCAGTTCTTC.

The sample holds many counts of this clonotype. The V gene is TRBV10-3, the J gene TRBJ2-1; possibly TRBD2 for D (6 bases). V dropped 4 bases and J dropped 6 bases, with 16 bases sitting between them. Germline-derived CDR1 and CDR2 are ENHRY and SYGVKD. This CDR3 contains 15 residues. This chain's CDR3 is CAISVRGEVPNEQFF. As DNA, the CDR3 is TGTGCCATCAGTGTACGCGGGGAGGTCCCCAATGAGCAGTTCTTC.

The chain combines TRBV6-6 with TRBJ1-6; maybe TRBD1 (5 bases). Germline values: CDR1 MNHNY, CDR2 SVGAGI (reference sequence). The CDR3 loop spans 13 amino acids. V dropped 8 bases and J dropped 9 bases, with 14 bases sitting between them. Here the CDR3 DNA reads TGTGCCAGCTCTGGAGGGCAGGGTTCACCCCTCCACTTT. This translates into CASSGGQGSPLHF.

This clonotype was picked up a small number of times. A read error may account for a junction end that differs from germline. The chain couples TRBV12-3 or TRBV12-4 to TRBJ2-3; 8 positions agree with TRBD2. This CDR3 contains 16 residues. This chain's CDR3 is CASSLWRGAYTHTQYF. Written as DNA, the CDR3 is TGTGCCAGCAGTTTATGGCGGGGGGCCTACACACATACGCAGTATTTT.

CDR3 bases: TGTGCCAGCAGTTACTTTAGCGGGAGGATGGAGACCCAGTACTTC. Translation: CASSYFSGRMETQYF. The chain combines TRBV7-6 with TRBJ2-5; 10 bases align to TRBD2. The CDR3 runs to 15 residues. Germline V gene lookup returns CDR1 SGHVS and CDR2 FNYEAQ. V shed 6 bases and J 5 bases; nucleotides not matched to a gene: 9.

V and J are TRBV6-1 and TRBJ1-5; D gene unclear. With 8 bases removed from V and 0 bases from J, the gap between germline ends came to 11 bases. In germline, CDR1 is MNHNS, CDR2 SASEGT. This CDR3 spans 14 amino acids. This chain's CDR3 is CASEGGDSNQPQHF. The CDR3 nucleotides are TGTGCCAGCGAGGGCGGAGATAGCAATCAGCCCCAGCATTTT.

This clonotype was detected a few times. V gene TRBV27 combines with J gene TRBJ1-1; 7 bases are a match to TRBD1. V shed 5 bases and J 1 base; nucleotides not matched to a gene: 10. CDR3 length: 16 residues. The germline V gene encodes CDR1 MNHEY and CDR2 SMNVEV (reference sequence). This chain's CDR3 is CASSTFTTGWNTEAFF. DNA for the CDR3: TGTGCCAGCAGTACCTTTACGACAGGGTGGAACACTGAAGCTTTCTTT.

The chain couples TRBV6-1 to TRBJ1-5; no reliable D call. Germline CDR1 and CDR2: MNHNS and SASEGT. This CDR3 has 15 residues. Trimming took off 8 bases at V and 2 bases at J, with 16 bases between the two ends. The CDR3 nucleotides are TGTGCCAGCCCAGTTGTTATCAGTGGCAATCAGCCCCAGCATTTT. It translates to CASPVVISGNQPQHF.

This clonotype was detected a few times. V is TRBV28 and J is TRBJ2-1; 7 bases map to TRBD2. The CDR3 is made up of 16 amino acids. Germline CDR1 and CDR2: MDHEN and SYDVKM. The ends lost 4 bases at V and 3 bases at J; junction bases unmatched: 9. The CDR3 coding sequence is TGTGCCAGCAGTTCCCTACCTAGCGGAAACTACAATGAGCAGTTCTTC. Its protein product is CASSSLPSGNYNEQFF.

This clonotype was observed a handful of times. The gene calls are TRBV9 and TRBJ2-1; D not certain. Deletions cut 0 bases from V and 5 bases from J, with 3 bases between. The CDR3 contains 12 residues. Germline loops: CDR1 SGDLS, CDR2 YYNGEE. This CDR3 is CASSVVHNEQFF. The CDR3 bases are TGTGCCAGCAGCGTAGTACACAATGAGCAGTTCTTC.

The CDR3 nucleotides are TGTGCCAGCAGTCCGGGGAGGGGTGACCAGCCCCAGCATTTT. The encoded protein is CASSPGRGDQPQHF. The V gene is TRBV12-3 or TRBV12-4, the J gene TRBJ1-5, with D perhaps TRBD1 (5 bases). This CDR3 is built from 14 residues. Trimming cost V 5 bases and J 7 bases, with 15 bases left between them.

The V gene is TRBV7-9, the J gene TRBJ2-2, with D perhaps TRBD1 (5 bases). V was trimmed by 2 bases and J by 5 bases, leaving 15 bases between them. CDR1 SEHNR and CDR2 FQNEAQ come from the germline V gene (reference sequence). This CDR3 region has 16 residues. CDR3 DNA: TGTGCCAGCAGCTTAACTCAGGGTAGAAGGACCGGGGAGCTGTTTTTT. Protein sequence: CASSLTQGRRTGELFF.

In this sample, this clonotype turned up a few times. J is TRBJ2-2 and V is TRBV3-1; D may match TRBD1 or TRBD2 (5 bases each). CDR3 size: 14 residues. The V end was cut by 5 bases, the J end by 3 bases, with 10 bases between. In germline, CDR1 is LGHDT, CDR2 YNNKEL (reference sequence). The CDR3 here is CASSNRGYTGELFF. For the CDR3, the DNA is TGTGCCAGCAGCAACCGGGGCTACACCGGGGAGCTGTTTTTT.

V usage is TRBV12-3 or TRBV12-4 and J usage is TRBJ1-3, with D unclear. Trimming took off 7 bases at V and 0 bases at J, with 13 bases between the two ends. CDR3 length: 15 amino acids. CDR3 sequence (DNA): TGTGCCAGCACCCTACAGATAGCCTCTGGAAACACCATATATTTT. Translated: CASTLQIASGNTIYF.

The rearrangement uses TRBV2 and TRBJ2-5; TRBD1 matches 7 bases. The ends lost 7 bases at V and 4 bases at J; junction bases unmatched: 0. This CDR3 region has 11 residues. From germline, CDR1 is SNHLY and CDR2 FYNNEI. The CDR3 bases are TGTGCCAGCAACAGGGGAGAGACCCAGTACTTC. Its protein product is CASNRGETQYF.

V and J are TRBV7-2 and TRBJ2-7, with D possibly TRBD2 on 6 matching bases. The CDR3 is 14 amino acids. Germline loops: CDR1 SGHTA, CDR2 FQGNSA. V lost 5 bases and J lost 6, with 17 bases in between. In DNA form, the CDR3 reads TGTGCCAGCAGCATCCGGGACTCGGGTCGCGAGCAGTACTTC. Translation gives CASSIRDSGREQYF.

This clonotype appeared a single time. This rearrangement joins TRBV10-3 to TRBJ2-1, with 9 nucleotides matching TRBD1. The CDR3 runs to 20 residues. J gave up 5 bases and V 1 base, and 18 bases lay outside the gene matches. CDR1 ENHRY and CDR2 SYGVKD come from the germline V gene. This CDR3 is CAISEYGTGRRAVKNNEQFF. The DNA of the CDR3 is TGTGCCATCAGTGAGTACGGGACAGGGAGAAGAGCGGTCAAAAACAATGAGCAGTTCTTC.

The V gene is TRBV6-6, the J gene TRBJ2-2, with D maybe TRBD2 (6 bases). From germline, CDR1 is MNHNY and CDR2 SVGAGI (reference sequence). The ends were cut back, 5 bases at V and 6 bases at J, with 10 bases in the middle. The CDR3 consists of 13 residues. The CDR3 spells CASSTTGAGELFF. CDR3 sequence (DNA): TGTGCCAGCAGTACGACGGGGGCCGGGGAGCTGTTTTTT.

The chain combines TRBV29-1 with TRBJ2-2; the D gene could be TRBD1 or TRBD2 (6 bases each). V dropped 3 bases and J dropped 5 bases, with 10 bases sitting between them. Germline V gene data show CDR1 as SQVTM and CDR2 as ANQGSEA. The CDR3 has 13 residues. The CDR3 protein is CSVDPGATGELFF. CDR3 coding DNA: TGCAGCGTTGACCCGGGGGCAACCGGGGAGCTGTTTTTT.

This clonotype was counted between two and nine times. In nucleotides, the CDR3 is TGTGCCAGTAGTATCGGGACGGGGGGATCCTACGAGCAGTACTTC. This sequence encodes CASSIGTGGSYEQYF. The rearrangement joins TRBV19 to TRBJ2-7; 7 nucleotides match TRBD2. CDR3 length: 15 amino acids. The ends lost 3 bases at V and 1 base at J; junction bases unmatched: 6. Germline assignment: CDR1 LNHDA and CDR2 SQIVND (reference sequence).

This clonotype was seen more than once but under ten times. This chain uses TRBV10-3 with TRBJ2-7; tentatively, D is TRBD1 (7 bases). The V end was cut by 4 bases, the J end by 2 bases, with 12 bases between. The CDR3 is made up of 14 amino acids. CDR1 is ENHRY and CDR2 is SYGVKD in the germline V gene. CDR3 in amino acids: CAISAAGGTYEQYF. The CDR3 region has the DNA TGTGCCATCAGTGCGGCAGGGGGGACCTACGAGCAGTACTTC.